Listed here are 26 T cell receptor beta chains from one sample, sequenced in a study of blood T cells in healthy people across ages. Next came a second PCR, run for about 7 to 12 cycles, which used a sample-barcoded 5' primer along with a J-beta primer mix. TCRdb used MiXCR to reprocess the 5' RACE reads, holding one entry per CDR3 protein. The table records under 700,000 distinct CDR3 sequences, 24% of them present only once. The same specimen was also included in a second study, on T cells of mothers and their children.

The sequencing input was blood. Every receptor here comes from a boy aged 5-17 years in good health.

Only a few counts were recorded for this clonotype. This chain connects TRBV7-2 to TRBJ1-3; maybe TRBD1 (6 bases). The CDR3 consists of 16 residues. CDR1 and CDR2 from the germline V gene are SGHTA and FQGNSA. V shed 2 bases and J shed 0 bases, with 11 bases lying between them. In DNA form, the CDR3 reads TGTGCCAGCAGCTTAATAATGGACAGCTCTGGAAACACCATATATTTT. Translated: CASSLIMDSSGNTIYF.

The V call is TRBV28, the J call TRBJ1-5; no clear D gene. In germline, CDR1 is MDHEN, CDR2 SYDVKM. V lost 4 bases, J lost 4 bases, and 2 bases lay in between. The CDR3 is 11 residues long. This CDR3 reads CASSYNQPQHF. In DNA form, the CDR3 reads TGTGCCAGCAGTTATAATCAGCCCCAGCATTTT.

In this sample, this clonotype turned up a few times. The chain uses TRBV19 and TRBJ2-5; D possibly matches TRBD1 or TRBD2 (5 bases each). The J call may be faulty, since TRBJ2-7 better matches the DNA end. The V gene's germline CDR1 is LNHDA and CDR2 SQIVND (reference sequence). The CDR3 spans 14 residues. The CDR3 is CASSIWGPSYEQYF. CDR3 nucleotide sequence: TGTGCCAGTAGTATTTGGGGACCTTCCTACGAGCAGTACTTC.

The chain couples TRBV7-2 to TRBJ1-3, with no clear D. Germline loops: CDR1 SGHTA, CDR2 FQGNSA. The CDR3 spans 16 residues. Trimming cost V 5 bases and J 1 base, with 15 bases left between them. The CDR3 is CASSRTGGSSGNTIYF. The CDR3 nucleotides are TGTGCCAGCAGCCGGACTGGAGGCTCGTCTGGAAACACCATATATTTT.

The chain is built from TRBV5-6 and TRBJ1-1, with D unclear. Germline assignment: CDR1 SGHDT and CDR2 YYEEEE. V was clipped by 5 bases and J by 0 bases, with 8 bases between them. This CDR3 is 13 amino acids long. The CDR3 here is CASSRVLNTEAFF. CDR3 sequence (DNA): TGTGCCAGCAGTCGGGTCTTGAACACTGAAGCTTTCTTT. Based on the CDR3 plus reference TRBV5-6 and TRBJ1-1, the full variable domain is DAGVTQSPTHLIKTRGQQVTLRCSPKSGHDTVSWYQQALGQGPQFIFQYYEEEERQRGNFPDRFSGHQFPNYSSELNVNALLLGDSALYLCASSRVLNTEAFFGQGTRLTVV.

The V gene is TRBV20-1, the J gene TRBJ1-2, with TRBD1 matching 8 bases. Germline V gene lookup returns CDR1 DFQATT and CDR2 SNEGSKA (reference sequence). There are 12 residues in the CDR3. V gave up 5 bases and J gave up 7 bases; unmatched junction bases: 6. CDR3 sequence reads: CSAGDRGFGYTF. CDR3 DNA: TGCAGTGCTGGTGACAGGGGTTTTGGCTACACCTTC.

The chain uses TRBV12-3 or TRBV12-4 and TRBJ2-1; TRBD1 is a possible D gene (6 bases). With 3 bases removed from V and 9 bases from J, the gap between germline ends came to 15 bases. The CDR3 is made up of 14 amino acids. The DNA of the CDR3 is TGTGCCAGCAGTTTGGTAGAGGGGGTAGGTGAGCAGTTCTTC. This encodes CASSLVEGVGEQFF.

This clonotype appeared a few times. The genes are TRBV27 and TRBJ2-7, with 7 bases fitting TRBD1. Trimming cost V 6 bases and J 2 bases; bases outside gene matches: 13. CDR1 is MNHEY and CDR2 is SMNVEV in the germline V gene (reference sequence). This CDR3 is built from 16 residues. The CDR3 DNA reads TGTGCCAGCAGCCACTCCTTCAGAGGGGGCGCCTACGAGCAGTACTTC. Amino acid sequence: CASSHSFRGGAYEQYF.

This clonotype was seen a handful of times. The V call is TRBV20-1, the J call TRBJ1-6; D is ambiguous. Germline CDR1 is DFQATT and CDR2 is SNEGSKA (reference sequence). Trimming removed 0 bases from V and 6 bases from J, with 9 bases in between. The CDR3 sequence is 14 residues long. In nucleotides, the CDR3 is TGCAGTGCTAGAGAAGGACCATTTAATTCACCCCTCCACTTT. As protein: CSAREGPFNSPLHF.

The chain has TRBV28 and TRBJ2-4; 9 nucleotides agree with TRBD1. The CDR3 is 15 amino acids. With 7 bases clipped from V and 6 bases from J, the junction kept 10 bases outside the gene matches. The V gene's germline CDR1 is MDHEN and CDR2 SYDVKM. The CDR3 DNA reads as TGTGCCAGCACCCCATTCCGGGACAGGGTAAACATTCAGTACTTC. Translated, it gives CASTPFRDRVNIQYF.

The V call is TRBV20-1, the J call TRBJ2-2; a weak D match, TRBD2 (5 bases). The germline CDR1 and CDR2 sequences are DFQATT and SNEGSKA (reference sequence). The CDR3 runs 16 residues. Between the trimmed V and J ends, which lost 0 bases and 3 bases, there was a span of 14 bases. CDR3 amino acids: CSARDKLTGDTGELFF. CDR3 nucleotide sequence: TGCAGTGCTAGAGATAAACTCACCGGGGACACCGGGGAGCTGTTTTTT.

The genes are TRBV7-2 and TRBJ1-2, with 9 bases matching TRBD1. This CDR3 is 14 amino acids long. Germline CDR1 SGHTA, CDR2 FQGNSA. V lost 5 bases and J lost 6; bases outside the gene matches: 7. CDR3 amino acids: CASSMYRGQNGYTF. CDR3 nucleotides: TGTGCCAGCAGCATGTACAGGGGGCAGAATGGCTACACCTTC. The full variable domain, its missing parts supplied by reference TRBV7-2 and TRBJ1-2, is GAGVSQSPSNKVTEKGKDVELRCDPISGHTALYWYRQSLGQGLEFLIYFQGNSAPDKSGLPSDRFSAERTGGSVSTLTIQRTQQEDSAVYLCASSMYRGQNGYTFGSGTRLTVV.

This chain uses TRBV9 with TRBJ2-5; D is possibly TRBD1 or TRBD2 (5 bases each). The J call may be mistaken, given a closer DNA end match to TRBJ2-1. The CDR3 has 15 amino acids. Looked up from germline, CDR1 is SGDLS and CDR2 is YYNGEE. CDR3 bases: TGTGCCAGCAGCGTGGCCCCAGGGTTGGGGGATGAGCAGTTCTTC. This translates into CASSVAPGLGDEQFF.

This clonotype was counted only a few times. This rearrangement joins TRBV20-1 to TRBJ2-3, with 11 bases fitting TRBD2. Trimming at V came to 0 bases and at J to 2 bases, leaving 13 bases not matched to a gene. The V gene's germline CDR1 is DFQATT and CDR2 SNEGSKA (reference sequence). CDR3 length equals 19 residues. The CDR3 loop reads CSAREILTSGGHITDTQYF. The CDR3 DNA is TGCAGTGCTAGAGAGATCTTAACTAGCGGGGGCCACATCACAGATACGCAGTATTTT.

The chain couples TRBV20-1 to TRBJ2-2; 10 bases match TRBD2. This CDR3 is 18 amino acids long. Germline values: CDR1 DFQATT, CDR2 SNEGSKA (reference sequence). The ends lost 0 bases at V and 0 bases at J; junction bases unmatched: 7. CDR3 protein: CSARDRASGGANTGELFF. DNA for the CDR3: TGCAGTGCTAGAGATCGGGCTAGCGGGGGCGCGAACACCGGGGAGCTGTTTTTT.

For the CDR3, the DNA is TGTGCCAGCAATCCGGCGGGTGCCAAAAACATTCAGTACTTC. Amino acids: CASNPAGAKNIQYF. The genes are TRBV6-2 or TRBV6-3 and TRBJ2-4, with D possibly matching TRBD2 (5 bases). V lost 7 bases, J lost 1 base, and 11 bases lay in between. This CDR3 spans 14 amino acids. Germline CDR1 and CDR2: MNHEY and SVGEGT.

The chain carries TRBV4-1 and TRBJ2-3; a weak D match, TRBD2 (6 bases). V shed 3 bases and J shed 4 bases, with 8 bases lying between them. Germline CDR1 and CDR2: MGHRA and YSYEKL. The length of the CDR3 is 13 residues. The CDR3 nucleotides are TGCGCCAGCAGCCAGCTAGCGTCAGATACGCAGTATTTT. It translates to CASSQLASDTQYF.

This clonotype was detected a few times. The chain recombines TRBV20-1 with TRBJ2-1; a weak D match, TRBD1 (5 bases). The germline gives CDR1 DFQATT, CDR2 SNEGSKA (reference sequence). The V end lost 5 bases, the J end lost 1 base, and 12 bases lay between the germline ends. The CDR3 is made up of 14 amino acids. CDR3 sequence: CSAGALGSYNEQFF. For the CDR3, the DNA is TGCAGTGCTGGGGCCTTAGGGTCCTACAATGAGCAGTTCTTC.

V usage is TRBV6-6 and J usage is TRBJ1-4, with a tentative D call TRBD1 (5 bases). This CDR3 spans 15 amino acids. With 6 bases removed from V and 3 bases from J, the gap between germline ends came to 14 bases. Looked up from germline, CDR1 is MNHNY and CDR2 is SVGAGI (reference sequence). In nucleotides, the CDR3 is TGTGCCAGCAGCCCATTCGGGGCGGCTAATGAAAAACTGTTTTTT. This sequence encodes CASSPFGAANEKLFF.

V usage is TRBV6-2 or TRBV6-3 and J usage is TRBJ1-1; D remains unclear. CDR3 size: 11 residues. In germline, CDR1 is MNHEY, CDR2 SVGEGT. Trimming left V 7 bases short and J 5 bases short, with 8 bases between. The CDR3 loop reads CASTWGTEAFF. The CDR3 DNA follows: TGTGCCAGCACCTGGGGAACTGAAGCTTTCTTT.

The sample holds a few counts of this clonotype. The gene calls are TRBV4-3 and TRBJ2-2; D tentatively fits TRBD1 or TRBD2 (6 bases each). Trimming left V 0 bases short and J 2 bases short, with 10 bases between. Germline values: CDR1 LGHNA, CDR2 YSLEER. This CDR3 region has 16 residues. The CDR3 DNA follows: TGCGCCAGCAGCCAAGAGGGGGGACATAACACCGGGGAGCTGTTTTTT. Translation: CASSQEGGHNTGELFF.

The chain uses TRBV6-2 or TRBV6-3 and TRBJ2-7; 7 bases line up with TRBD2. The junction had 17 bases not matched to a gene; V was cut back by 6 bases and J by 0 bases. This CDR3 has 18 residues. CDR1 is MNHEY, CDR2 SVGEGT, per germline. For the CDR3, the DNA is TGTGCCAGCAGCTCAGGACGGACTAGAGGGGCGAGCTCCTACGAGCAGTACTTC. Translated: CASSSGRTRGASSYEQYF.

The chain uses TRBV4-1 and TRBJ2-5; 7 positions agree with TRBD2. Near its end, the DNA agrees better with TRBJ2-1, so the J call may be wrong. CDR3 length equals 16 residues. Per the germline V gene, CDR1 is MGHRA and CDR2 is YSYEKL. The CDR3 DNA follows: TGCGCCAGCAGCCAGGAGGCTAGCGGAATCTACAATGAGCAGTTCTTC. Its translation is CASSQEASGIYNEQFF.

CDR3 coding DNA: TGTGCCAGCGACAATAGAGGGACAAAAGGTGATCAAGGTCAGCCCCAGCATTTT. Protein: CASDNRGTKGDQGQPQHF. The J gene is TRBJ1-5, the V gene TRBV6-1; a possible D gene is TRBD1 (6 bases). Germline V gene data show CDR1 as MNHNS and CDR2 as SASEGT. The CDR3 is 18 residues long. Trimming took 8 bases from V and 6 from J, leaving 29 bases between them.

Only a few counts were recorded for this clonotype. V usage is TRBV20-1 and J usage is TRBJ2-1; D remains ambiguous. Germline CDR1 is DFQATT and CDR2 is SNEGSKA (reference sequence). Trimming pared 3 bases from V and 13 bases from J, leaving 22 bases between. The CDR3 loop spans 14 amino acids. CDR3 nucleotide sequence: TGCAGTGCTAGTTACTTTGGTATGTCGGAACGACAGTTCTTC. It translates to CSASYFGMSERQFF.

J is TRBJ2-7 and V is TRBV13, with D unclear. Per germline, CDR1 PRHDT and CDR2 FYEKMQ (reference sequence). The CDR3 sequence is 11 residues long. Trimming left V 5 bases short and J 5 bases short, with 7 bases between. This chain's CDR3 is CASSLHDEQYF. In nucleotides, the CDR3 is TGTGCCAGCAGCCTTCACGACGAGCAGTACTTC.